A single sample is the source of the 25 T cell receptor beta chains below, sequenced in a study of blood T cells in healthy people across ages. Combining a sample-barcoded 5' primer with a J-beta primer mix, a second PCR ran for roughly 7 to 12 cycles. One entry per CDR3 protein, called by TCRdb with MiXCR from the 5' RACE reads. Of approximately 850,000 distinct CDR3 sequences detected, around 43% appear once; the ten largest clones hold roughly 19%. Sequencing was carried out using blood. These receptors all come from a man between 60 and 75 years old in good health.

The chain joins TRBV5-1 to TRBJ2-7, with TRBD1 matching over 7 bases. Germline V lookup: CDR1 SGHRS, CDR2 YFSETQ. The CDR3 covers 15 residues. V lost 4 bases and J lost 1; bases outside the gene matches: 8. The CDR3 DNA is TGCGCCAGCAGCCTATCACTGGACAGGTCCTACGAGCAGTACTTC. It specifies CASSLSLDRSYEQYF.

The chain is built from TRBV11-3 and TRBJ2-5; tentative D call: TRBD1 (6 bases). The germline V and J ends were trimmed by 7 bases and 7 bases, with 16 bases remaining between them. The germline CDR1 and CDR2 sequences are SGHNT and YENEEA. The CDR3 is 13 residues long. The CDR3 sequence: CASTKQGLGTQYF. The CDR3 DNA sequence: TGTGCCAGCACCAAACAGGGTTTGGGGACCCAGTACTTC.

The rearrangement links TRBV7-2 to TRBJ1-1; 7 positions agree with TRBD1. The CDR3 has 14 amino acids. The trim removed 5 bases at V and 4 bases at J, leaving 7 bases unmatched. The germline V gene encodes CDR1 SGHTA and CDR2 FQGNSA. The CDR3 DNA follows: TGTGCCAGCAGCCCGACGACAGGGACCACTGAAGCTTTCTTT. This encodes CASSPTTGTTEAFF.

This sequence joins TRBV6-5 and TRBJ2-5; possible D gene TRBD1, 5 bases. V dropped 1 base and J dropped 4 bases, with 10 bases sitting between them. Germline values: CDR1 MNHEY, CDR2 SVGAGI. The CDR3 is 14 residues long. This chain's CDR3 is CASSYFKGPETQYF. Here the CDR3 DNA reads TGTGCCAGCAGTTACTTCAAGGGGCCAGAGACCCAGTACTTC.

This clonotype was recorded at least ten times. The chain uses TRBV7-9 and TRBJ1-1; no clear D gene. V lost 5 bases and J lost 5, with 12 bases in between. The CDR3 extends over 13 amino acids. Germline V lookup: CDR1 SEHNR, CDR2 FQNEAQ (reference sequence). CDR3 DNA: TGTGCCAGCAGCCCTAGGACGGCAACTGAAGCTTTCTTT. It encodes CASSPRTATEAFF. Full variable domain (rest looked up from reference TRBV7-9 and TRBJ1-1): DTGVSQNPRHKITKRGQNVTFRCDPISEHNRLYWYRQTLGQGPEFLTYFQNEAQLEKSRLLSDRFSAERPKGSFSTLEIQRTEQGDSAMYLCASSPRTATEAFFGQGTRLTVV.

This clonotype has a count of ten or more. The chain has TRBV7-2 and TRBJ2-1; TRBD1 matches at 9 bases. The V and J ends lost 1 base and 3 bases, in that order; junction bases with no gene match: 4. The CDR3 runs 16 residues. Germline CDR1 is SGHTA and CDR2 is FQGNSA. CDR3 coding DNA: TGTGCCAGCAGCTTAGTTGGACAGGGGATCTACAATGAGCAGTTCTTC. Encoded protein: CASSLVGQGIYNEQFF.

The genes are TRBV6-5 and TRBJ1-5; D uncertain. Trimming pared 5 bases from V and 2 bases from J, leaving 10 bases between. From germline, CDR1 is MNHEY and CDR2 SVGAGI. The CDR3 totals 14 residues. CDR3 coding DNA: TGTGCCAGCAGTGACCTAGGAGGCAATCAGCCCCAGCATTTT. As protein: CASSDLGGNQPQHF.

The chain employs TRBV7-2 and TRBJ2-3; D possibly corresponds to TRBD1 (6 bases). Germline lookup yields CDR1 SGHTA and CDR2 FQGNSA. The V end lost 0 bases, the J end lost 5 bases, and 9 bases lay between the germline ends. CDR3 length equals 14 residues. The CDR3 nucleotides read TGTGCCAGCAGCTTAGCGGGGGCGGTAGATACGCAGTATTTT. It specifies CASSLAGAVDTQYF.

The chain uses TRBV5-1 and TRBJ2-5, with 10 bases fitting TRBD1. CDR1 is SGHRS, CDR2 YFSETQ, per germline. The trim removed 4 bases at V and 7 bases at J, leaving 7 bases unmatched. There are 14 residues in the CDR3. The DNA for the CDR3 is TGCGCCAGCAGCGCAGGGACAGGGGACGGGACCCAGTACTTC. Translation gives CASSAGTGDGTQYF.

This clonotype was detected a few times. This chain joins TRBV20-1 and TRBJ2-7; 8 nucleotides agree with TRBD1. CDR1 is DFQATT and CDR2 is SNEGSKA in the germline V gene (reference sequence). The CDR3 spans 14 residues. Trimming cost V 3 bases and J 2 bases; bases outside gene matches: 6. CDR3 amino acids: CSASGRTGPYEQYF. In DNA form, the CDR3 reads TGCAGTGCTAGTGGACGGACAGGGCCCTACGAGCAGTACTTC.

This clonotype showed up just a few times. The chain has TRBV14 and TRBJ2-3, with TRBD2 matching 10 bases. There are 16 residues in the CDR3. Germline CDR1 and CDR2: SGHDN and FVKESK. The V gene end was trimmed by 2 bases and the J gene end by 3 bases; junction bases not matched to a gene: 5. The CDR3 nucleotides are TGTGCCAGCAGCCAATTCGCAGCGGGGGGGACAGATACGCAGTATTTT. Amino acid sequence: CASSQFAAGGTDTQYF.

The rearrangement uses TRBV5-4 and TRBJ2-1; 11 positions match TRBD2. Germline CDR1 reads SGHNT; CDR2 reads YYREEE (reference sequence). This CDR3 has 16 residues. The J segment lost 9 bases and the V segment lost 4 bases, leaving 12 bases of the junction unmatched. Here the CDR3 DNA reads TGTGCCAGCAGCAGTACTAGCGGGGGAAGGGGGGGTGAGCAGTTCTTC. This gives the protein CASSSTSGGRGGEQFF.

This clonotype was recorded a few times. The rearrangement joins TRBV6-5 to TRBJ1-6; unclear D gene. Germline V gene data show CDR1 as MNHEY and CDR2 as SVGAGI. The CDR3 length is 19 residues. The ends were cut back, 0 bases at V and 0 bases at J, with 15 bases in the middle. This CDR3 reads CASSYSMVDFRSYNSPLHF. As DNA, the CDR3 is TGTGCCAGCAGTTACTCAATGGTAGATTTTCGCTCCTATAATTCACCCCTCCACTTT.

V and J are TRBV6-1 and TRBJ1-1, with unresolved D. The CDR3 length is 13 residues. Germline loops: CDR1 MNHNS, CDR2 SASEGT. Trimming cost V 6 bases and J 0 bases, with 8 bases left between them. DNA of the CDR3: TGTGCCAGCAGATTCCAGGTGAACACTGAAGCTTTCTTT. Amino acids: CASRFQVNTEAFF.

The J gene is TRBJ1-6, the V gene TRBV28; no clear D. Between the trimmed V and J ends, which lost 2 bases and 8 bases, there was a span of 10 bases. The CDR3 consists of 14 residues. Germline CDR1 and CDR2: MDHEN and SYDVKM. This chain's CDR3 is CASSLRPQDSPLHF. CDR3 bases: TGTGCCAGCAGTTTAAGGCCCCAAGATTCACCCCTCCACTTT.

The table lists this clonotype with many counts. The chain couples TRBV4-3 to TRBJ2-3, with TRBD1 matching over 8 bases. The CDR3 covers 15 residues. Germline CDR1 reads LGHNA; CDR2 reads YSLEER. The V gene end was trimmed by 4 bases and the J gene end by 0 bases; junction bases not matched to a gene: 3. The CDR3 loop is CASSPRDRSTDTQYF. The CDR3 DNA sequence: TGCGCCAGCAGCCCTCGGGACAGGAGCACAGATACGCAGTATTTT.

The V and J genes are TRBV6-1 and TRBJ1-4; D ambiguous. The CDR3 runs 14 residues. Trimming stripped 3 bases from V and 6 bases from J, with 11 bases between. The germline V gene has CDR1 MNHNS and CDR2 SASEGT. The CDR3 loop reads CASSEGGSYEKLFF. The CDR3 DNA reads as TGTGCCAGCAGTGAGGGCGGATCCTATGAAAAACTGTTTTTT.

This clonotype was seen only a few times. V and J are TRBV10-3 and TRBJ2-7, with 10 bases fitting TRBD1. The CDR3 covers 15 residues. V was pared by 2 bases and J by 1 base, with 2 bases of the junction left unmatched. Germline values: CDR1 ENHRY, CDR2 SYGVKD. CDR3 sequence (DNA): TGTGCCATCAGTGAGCCGGGACAGGGGTCCTACGAGCAGTACTTC. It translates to CAISEPGQGSYEQYF.

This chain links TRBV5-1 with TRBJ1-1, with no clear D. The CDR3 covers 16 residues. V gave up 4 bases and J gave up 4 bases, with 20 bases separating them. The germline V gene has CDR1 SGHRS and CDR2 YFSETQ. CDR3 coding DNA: TGCGCCAGCAGCCTGATGGGCGACTTCGGGTCCACTGAAGCTTTCTTT. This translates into CASSLMGDFGSTEAFF.

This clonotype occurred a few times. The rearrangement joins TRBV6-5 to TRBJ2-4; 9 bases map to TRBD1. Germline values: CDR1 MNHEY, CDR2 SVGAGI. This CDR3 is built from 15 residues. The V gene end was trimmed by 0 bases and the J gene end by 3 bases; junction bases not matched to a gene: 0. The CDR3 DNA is TGTGCCAGCAGTTACTCGGGACAGGGCAAAAACATTCAGTACTTC. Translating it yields CASSYSGQGKNIQYF.

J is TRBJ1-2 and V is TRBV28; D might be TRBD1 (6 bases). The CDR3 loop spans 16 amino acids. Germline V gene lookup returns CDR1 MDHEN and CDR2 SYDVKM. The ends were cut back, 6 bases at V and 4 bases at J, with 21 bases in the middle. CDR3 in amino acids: CASSPRGRGLIYGYTF. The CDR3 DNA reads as TGTGCCAGCAGCCCCCGAGGCAGGGGCCTCATCTATGGCTACACCTTC.

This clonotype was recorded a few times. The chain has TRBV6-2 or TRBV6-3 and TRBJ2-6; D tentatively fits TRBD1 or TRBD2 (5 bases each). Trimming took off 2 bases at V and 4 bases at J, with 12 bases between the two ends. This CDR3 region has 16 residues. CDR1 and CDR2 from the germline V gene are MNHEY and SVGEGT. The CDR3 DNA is TGTGCCAGCAGTTACGCCGGGGCTCCCGGGGCCAACGTCCTGACTTTC. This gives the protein CASSYAGAPGANVLTF.

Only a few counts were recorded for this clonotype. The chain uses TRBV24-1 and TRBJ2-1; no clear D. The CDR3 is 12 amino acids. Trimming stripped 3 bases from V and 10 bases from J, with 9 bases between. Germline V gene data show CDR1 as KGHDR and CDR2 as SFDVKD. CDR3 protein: CATSDGFREQFF. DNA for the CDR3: TGTGCCACCAGTGATGGGTTCAGGGAGCAGTTCTTC.

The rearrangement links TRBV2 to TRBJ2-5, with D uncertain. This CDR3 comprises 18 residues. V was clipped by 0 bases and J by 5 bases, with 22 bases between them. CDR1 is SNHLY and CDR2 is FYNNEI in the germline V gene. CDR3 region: CASSEAWQYRRGVETQYF. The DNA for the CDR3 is TGTGCCAGCAGTGAAGCGTGGCAATATCGGCGAGGAGTTGAGACCCAGTACTTC.

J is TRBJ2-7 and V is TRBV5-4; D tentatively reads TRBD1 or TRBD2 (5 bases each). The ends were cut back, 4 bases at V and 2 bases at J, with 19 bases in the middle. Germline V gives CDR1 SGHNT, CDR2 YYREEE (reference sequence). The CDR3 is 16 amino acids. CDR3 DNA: TGTGCCAGCAGCGCTGATGGGGCAGCCGGGACCTACGAGCAGTACTTC. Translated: CASSADGAAGTYEQYF.